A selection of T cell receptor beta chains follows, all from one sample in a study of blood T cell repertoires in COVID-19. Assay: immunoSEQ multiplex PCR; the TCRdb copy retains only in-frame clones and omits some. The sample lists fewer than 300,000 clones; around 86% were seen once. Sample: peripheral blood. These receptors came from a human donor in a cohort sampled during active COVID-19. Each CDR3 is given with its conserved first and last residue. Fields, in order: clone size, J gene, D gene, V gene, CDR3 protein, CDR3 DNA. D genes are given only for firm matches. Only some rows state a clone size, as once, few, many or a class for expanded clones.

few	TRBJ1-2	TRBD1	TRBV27	CASSKQGANGYTF	TGTGCCAGCAGTAAACAGGGGGCTAATGGCTACACCTTC
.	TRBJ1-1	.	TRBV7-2	CASSRESGVTFF	TGTGCCAGCAGCCGGGAGAGTGGGGTGACTTTCTTT
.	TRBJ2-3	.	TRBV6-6	CASTRDSTDTQYF	TGTGCCAGCACCCGGGATAGCACAGATACGCAGTATTTT
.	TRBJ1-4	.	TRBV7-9	CASSQNGFNEKLFF	TGTGCCAGCAGCCAGAACGGGTTTAATGAAAAACTGTTTTTT
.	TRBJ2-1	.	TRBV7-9	CASSFLTSREQFF	TGTGCCAGCAGCTTTCTGACTAGTCGGGAGCAGTTCTTC
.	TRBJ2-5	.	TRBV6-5	CASVGDGWTQYF	TGTGCCAGTGTAGGTGACGGGTGGACCCAGTACTTC
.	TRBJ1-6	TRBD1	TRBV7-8	CASSTRTGGAGNSPLHF	TGTGCCAGCAGCACACGTACAGGGGGCGCGGGTAATTCACCCCTCCACTTT
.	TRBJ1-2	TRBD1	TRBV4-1	CASSQRTGDGYTF	TGCGCCAGCAGCCAACGGACAGGGGATGGCTACACCTTC
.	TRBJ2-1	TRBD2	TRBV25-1	CASNLAGGPREQFF	TGTGCCAGCAACTTAGCGGGAGGTCCCCGTGAGCAGTTCTTC
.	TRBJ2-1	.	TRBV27	CASSSRREGAYNEQFF	TGTGCCAGCAGTTCAAGGAGGGAAGGGGCCTACAATGAGCAGTTCTTC
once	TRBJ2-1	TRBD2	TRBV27	CASSLGAGVRDEQFF	TGTGCCAGCAGTTTAGGCGCGGGAGTAAGGGATGAGCAGTTCTTC
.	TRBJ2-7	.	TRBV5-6	CASRGGTYEQYF	TGTGCCAGCAGAGGCGGCACCTACGAGCAGTACTTC
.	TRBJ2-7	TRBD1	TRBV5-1	CATQKGAGAYEQYF	TGCGCCACCCAAAAGGGGGCAGGGGCCTACGAGCAGTACTTC
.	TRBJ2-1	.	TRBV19	CASTGYYNEQFF	TGTGCCAGTACGGGTTACTACAATGAGCAGTTCTTC
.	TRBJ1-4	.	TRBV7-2	CASRLGGPTNEKLFF	TGTGCCAGCAGACTCGGGGGGCCGACTAATGAAAAACTGTTTTTT
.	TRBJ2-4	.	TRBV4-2	CASSQYGGTAKNIQYF	TGTGCCAGCAGCCAATATGGGGGCACCGCCAAAAACATTCAGTACTTC
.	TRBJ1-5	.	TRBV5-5	CASSLRDQPQHF	TGTGCCAGCAGCCTTAGAGATCAGCCCCAGCATTTT
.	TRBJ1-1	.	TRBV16	CASSHNREVNTEAFF	TGTGCCAGCAGCCATAATCGGGAAGTGAACACTGAAGCTTTCTTT
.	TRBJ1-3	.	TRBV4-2	CASSHEYTIYF	TGTGCCAGCAGCCACGAGTACACCATATATTTT
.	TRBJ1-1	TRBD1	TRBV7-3	CASSVQGAEGTEAFF	TGTGCCAGCAGCGTTCAGGGGGCAGAAGGTACTGAAGCTTTCTTT
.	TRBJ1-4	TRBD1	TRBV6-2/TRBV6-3	CASSYGPGQPNEKLFF	TGTGCCAGCAGTTACGGTCCGGGACAGCCTAATGAAAAACTGTTTTTT
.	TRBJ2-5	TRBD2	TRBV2	CASSNLAGRGETQYF	TGTGCCAGCAGCAACCTAGCGGGGAGGGGAGAGACCCAGTACTTC
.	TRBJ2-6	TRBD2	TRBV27	CASSKLAGGGLSGANVLTF	TGTGCCAGCAGTAAATTGGCGGGAGGCGGATTATCTGGGGCCAACGTCCTGACTTTC
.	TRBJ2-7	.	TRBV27	CASSLTGRSSYEQYF	TGTGCCAGCTCGCTAACAGGGAGAAGCTCCTACGAGCAGTACTTC
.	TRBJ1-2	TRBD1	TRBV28	CASITFLGLGQGANYGYTF	TGTGCCAGCATTACCTTCTTGGGTCTCGGGCAGGGGGCTAACTATGGCTACACCTTC
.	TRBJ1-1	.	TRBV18	CASSPAEGEAFF	TGTGCCAGCTCACCAGCGGAGGGTGAAGCTTTCTTT
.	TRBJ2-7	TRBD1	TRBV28	CASSPGQPYEQYF	TGTGCCAGCAGTCCGGGACAGCCCTACGAGCAGTACTTC
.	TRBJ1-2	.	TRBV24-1	CATSVTTAYGYTF	TGTGCCACCAGTGTTACGACAGCCTATGGCTACACCTTC
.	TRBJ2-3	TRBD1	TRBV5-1	CASSWQGVGTDTQYF	TGCGCCAGCAGCTGGCAGGGGGTTGGAACAGATACGCAGTATTTT